This TCR beta chain came from a study of a mutant IDH1 vaccine in newly diagnosed glioma. Study at large: Patients' prior therapy spanned radiotherapy, temozolomide, or both; most underwent both.

Data came from immunoSEQ multiplex PCR; TCRdb stores just in-frame clones and leaves some out. The sample holds 99,000 or so clones, about 87% seen once. V lost 3 bases and J 6 bases, leaving 15 bases between the germline ends. Germline lookup yields CDR1 MDHEN and CDR2 SYDVKM. This CDR3 region has 14 residues. The study, taken as a whole, reports: Patients mounted vaccine-induced immune responses in around 93% of cases. Any relationship between pseudoprogression and changes in top peripheral T cell clonotypes seemed absent.

The time point denotes: baseline, week 1 (first vaccination visit). Treatment specified: pre-vaccination baseline after standard-of-care therapy. The astrocytomas were IDH1-mutant, ATRX-negative, and WHO grade 3 or 4. On this clone itself: Antigen: not known.

Sequencing was performed on PBMCs, taken from a glioma patient treated with radiotherapy, temozolomide or both. The rearrangement joins TRBV28 to TRBJ2-7; no clear D gene. The source of this sequence is a woman in her 50s with glioma. The CDR3 loop reads CASSFGVIGPEQYF. Written as DNA, the CDR3 is TGTGCCAGCAGTTTCGGAGTTATTGGTCCCGAGCAGTACTTC.